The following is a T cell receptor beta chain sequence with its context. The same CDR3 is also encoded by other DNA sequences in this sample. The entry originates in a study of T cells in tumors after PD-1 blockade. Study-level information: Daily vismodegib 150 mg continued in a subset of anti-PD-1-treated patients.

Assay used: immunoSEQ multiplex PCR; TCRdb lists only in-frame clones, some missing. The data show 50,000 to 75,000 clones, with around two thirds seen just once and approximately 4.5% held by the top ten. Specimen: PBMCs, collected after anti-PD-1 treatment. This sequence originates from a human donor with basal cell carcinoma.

CDR3 DNA: TGTGCCACCAGTGACCCGAGCGGCACAGATACGCAGTATTTT. This sequence encodes CATSDPSGTDTQYF. The chain joins TRBV24-1 to TRBJ2-3, with D unclear. Looked up from germline, CDR1 is KGHDR and CDR2 is SFDVKD. The CDR3 is 14 residues long. Deletions cut 4 bases from V and 1 base from J, with 8 bases between.